A single sample gave rise to the 22 T cell receptor beta chains below, sequenced in a study of control samples from healthy donors and cancer patients. TCRdb's table, derived via immunoSEQ multiplex PCR, lists solely in-frame clones and lacks some. The sample lists about 220,000 clones, about 93% occurring once. Sequenced: blood. The receptors stem from a man in his forties or fifties in good health.

The chain is built from TRBV27 and TRBJ2-3; no clear D. Trimming took off 0 bases at V and 0 bases at J, with 10 bases between the two ends. The length of the CDR3 is 16 residues. Germline V gives CDR1 MNHEY, CDR2 SMNVEV (reference sequence). CDR3 DNA sequence: TGTGCCAGCAGTTTATCGGTCAAACCTAGCACAGATACGCAGTATTTT. This sequence encodes CASSLSVKPSTDTQYF.

The chain uses TRBV5-1 and TRBJ1-3; no definite D call. V lost 0 bases, J lost 0 bases, and 10 bases lay in between. Germline lookup yields CDR1 SGHRS and CDR2 YFSETQ. The CDR3 totals 16 residues. The CDR3 sequence is CASSLEARASGNTIYF. The CDR3, as DNA: TGCGCCAGCAGCTTGGAGGCACGAGCCTCTGGAAACACCATATATTTT.

This clone was counted a single time. The chain is built from TRBV6-5 and TRBJ1-6; 12 bases align to TRBD1. This CDR3 is 15 amino acids long. The V and J ends lost 6 bases and 6 bases, in that order; junction bases with no gene match: 3. CDR1 and CDR2 (germline): MNHEY, SVGAGI. CDR3 sequence reads: CASRGQGASNSPLHF. For the CDR3, the DNA is TGTGCCAGCAGGGGACAGGGGGCGAGTAATTCACCCCTCCACTTT.

This clone was seen a few times. The chain carries TRBV18 and TRBJ2-5, with TRBD1 matching 10 bases. CDR1 is KGHSH, CDR2 LQKENI, per germline. The J segment lost 5 bases and the V segment lost 2 bases, leaving 2 bases of the junction unmatched. CDR3 length equals 14 residues. Here the CDR3 reads CASSPGTGVETQYF. CDR3 DNA: TGTGCCAGCTCACCAGGGACAGGGGTGGAGACCCAGTACTTC.

This rearrangement joins TRBV19 to TRBJ2-1; 12 bases agree with TRBD2. This CDR3 comprises 16 residues. Germline CDR1 reads LNHDA; CDR2 reads SQIVND (reference sequence). Losses at the gene ends were 4 bases for V and 3 bases for J; bases not matched to a gene: 4. Here the CDR3 reads CASSSLAGGNYNEQFF. The CDR3 nucleotides are TGTGCCAGTAGTAGTCTAGCGGGGGGGAACTACAATGAGCAGTTCTTC.

In nucleotides, the CDR3 is TGTGCCAGCAGCGCGATACGGGGGTTCTCTTATAATTCACCCCTCCACTTT. Translated: CASSAIRGFSYNSPLHF. This sequence joins TRBV9 and TRBJ1-6; tentatively, D is TRBD1 (5 bases). This CDR3 comprises 17 residues. Per germline, CDR1 SGDLS and CDR2 YYNGEE. V lost 3 bases and J 4 bases, leaving 17 bases between the germline ends.

A single count supports this clone. This chain links TRBV5-1 with TRBJ2-3, with 8 bases matching TRBD1. The CDR3 is made up of 15 amino acids. V trimming: 4 bases; J trimming: 0 bases; junction bases outside the gene matches: 4. In germline, CDR1 is SGHRS, CDR2 YFSETQ. The CDR3 is CASSTGQGSTDTQYF. The CDR3, as DNA: TGCGCCAGCAGCACAGGACAGGGTAGCACAGATACGCAGTATTTT.

The rearrangement links TRBV9 to TRBJ1-3; no clear D. Germline V gene lookup returns CDR1 SGDLS and CDR2 YYNGEE. The CDR3 covers 16 residues. V was trimmed by 4 bases and J by 0 bases, leaving 14 bases between them. The CDR3 region is CASSPGENFSGNTIYF. The DNA for the CDR3 is TGTGCCAGCAGCCCTGGTGAGAACTTCTCTGGAAACACCATATATTTT.

The chain carries TRBV5-4 and TRBJ2-5, with 7 bases aligning to TRBD1. V was pared by 3 bases and J by 4 bases, with 6 bases of the junction left unmatched. The CDR3 covers 14 residues. Germline V lookup: CDR1 SGHNT, CDR2 YYREEE (reference sequence). The CDR3 bases are TGTGCCAGCAGCTCCGTTTACAGGGGAGAGACCCAGTACTTC. Amino acids: CASSSVYRGETQYF.

This clone was detected only once. This chain links TRBV5-6 with TRBJ1-5; D gene uncertain. V lost 2 bases, J lost 6 bases, and 9 bases lay in between. Germline V gene lookup returns CDR1 SGHDT and CDR2 YYEEEE. The CDR3 totals 13 residues. In nucleotides, the CDR3 is TGTGCCAGCAGCTTCCGCCAGGCTCAGCCCCAGCATTTT. It codes for CASSFRQAQPQHF. The full variable domain, its missing parts supplied by reference TRBV5-6 and TRBJ1-5, is DAGVTQSPTHLIKTRGQQVTLRCSPKSGHDTVSWYQQALGQGPQFIFQYYEEEERQRGNFPDRFSGHQFPNYSSELNVNALLLGDSALYLCASSFRQAQPQHFGDGTRLSIL.

The chain has TRBV7-9 and TRBJ1-3, with TRBD1 as a possible D gene (5 bases). The CDR3 is 16 residues long. Deletions cut 5 bases from V and 0 bases from J, with 14 bases between. The germline V gene has CDR1 SEHNR and CDR2 FQNEAQ (reference sequence). Written as DNA, the CDR3 is TGTGCCAGCAGCCCAATCGGGGGGGTCTCTGGAAACACCATATATTTT. Its protein product is CASSPIGGVSGNTIYF.

The CDR3 DNA sequence: TGTGCCAGCAGCTTCCGGACAGGGGCTGAAAAACTGTTTTTT. It codes for CASSFRTGAEKLFF. This sequence joins TRBV5-6 and TRBJ1-4; 9 bases match TRBD1. This CDR3 spans 14 amino acids. Trimming removed 2 bases from V and 7 bases from J; junction bases left unmatched: 3. The germline V gene encodes CDR1 SGHDT and CDR2 YYEEEE.

The CDR3: CATSRDLLRGEAFF. CDR3 sequence (DNA): TGTGCCACCAGCAGAGATCTGTTAAGGGGTGAAGCTTTCTTT. The chain carries TRBV15 and TRBJ1-1; TRBD1 might be the D (5 bases). The V end was cut by 0 bases, the J end by 7 bases, with 12 bases between. There are 14 residues in the CDR3. Germline values: CDR1 LNHNV, CDR2 YYDKDF (reference sequence). The complete variable domain, with remaining parts taken from reference TRBV15 and TRBJ1-1, reads DAMVIQNPRYQVTQFGKPVTLSCSQTLNHNVMYWYQQKSSQAPKLLFHYYDKDFNNEADTPDNFQSRRPNTSFCFLDIRSPGLGDTAMYLCATSRDLLRGEAFFGQGTRLTVV.

The CDR3 coding sequence is TGTGCCAGCAGCTTGGATACAGGTCTTATGAACACTGAAGCTTTCTTT. Residues: CASSLDTGLMNTEAFF. J is TRBJ1-1 and V is TRBV5-6; D might be TRBD1 (5 bases). CDR1 and CDR2 (germline): SGHDT, YYEEEE. The CDR3 contains 16 residues. V gave up 0 bases and J gave up 0 bases, with 12 bases separating them. Full variable domain (rest looked up from reference TRBV5-6 and TRBJ1-1): DAGVTQSPTHLIKTRGQQVTLRCSPKSGHDTVSWYQQALGQGPQFIFQYYEEEERQRGNFPDRFSGHQFPNYSSELNVNALLLGDSALYLCASSLDTGLMNTEAFFGQGTRLTVV.

The rearrangement links TRBV3-1 (or the pseudogene TRBV3-2) to TRBJ2-1, with 10 positions matching TRBD2. CDR3 length: 15 amino acids. Germline V gene lookup returns CDR1 LGHDT and CDR2 YNNKEL (reference sequence). The V segment lost 3 bases and the J segment 5 bases; nucleotides outside the gene matches: 4. CDR3 sequence (DNA): TGTGCCAGCAGCCAGCTAGCGGGGGACGACAATGAGCAGTTCTTC. Translating gives CASSQLAGDDNEQFF.

This chain connects TRBV2 to TRBJ2-7; 7 bases map to TRBD2. Losses at the gene ends were 4 bases for V and 6 bases for J; bases not matched to a gene: 6. Germline CDR1 and CDR2: SNHLY and FYNNEI. This CDR3 is 13 amino acids long. CDR3: CASSGQRGGEQYV. In nucleotides, the CDR3 is TGTGCCAGCAGTGGGCAGCGGGGCGGCGAGCAGTACGTC.

DNA of the CDR3: TGTGCCAGCAGCCAAGGGGGGAACACTGAAGCTTTCTTT. Its protein is CASSQGGNTEAFF. The chain joins TRBV4-2 to TRBJ1-1; D remains ambiguous. The CDR3 loop spans 13 amino acids. V was clipped by 1 base and J by 1 base, with 4 bases between them. From germline, CDR1 is LGHNA and CDR2 YNFKEQ.

The chain recombines TRBV5-6 with TRBJ2-1; no clear D. The CDR3 is 16 amino acids. V was pared by 4 bases and J by 0 bases, with 14 bases between. The germline gives CDR1 SGHDT, CDR2 YYEEEE. The CDR3: CASSLTPRNSYNEQFF. The DNA for the CDR3 is TGTGCCAGCAGCCTGACGCCCAGAAACTCCTACAATGAGCAGTTCTTC.

The chain has TRBV19 and TRBJ1-5, with D possibly being TRBD1 (5 bases). The CDR3 runs to 14 residues. The germline gives CDR1 LNHDA, CDR2 SQIVND (reference sequence). V dropped 4 bases and J dropped 6 bases, with 13 bases sitting between them. This chain's CDR3 is CASSTLVGGQPQHF. DNA for the CDR3: TGTGCCAGTAGTACCCTCGTTGGGGGTCAGCCCCAGCATTTT.

V usage is TRBV7-2 and J usage is TRBJ1-3; D possibly corresponds to TRBD1 (5 bases). V was trimmed by 3 bases and J by 4 bases, leaving 13 bases between them. Germline V gives CDR1 SGHTA, CDR2 FQGNSA. The CDR3 totals 15 residues. CDR3 nucleotides: TGTGCCAGCAGCTTGGATCCGGGACTGGGAAACACCATATATTTT. Translating it yields CASSLDPGLGNTIYF.

The chain employs TRBV15 and TRBJ1-1; 9 positions match TRBD1. V shed 2 bases and J 6 bases; nucleotides not matched to a gene: 7. The germline CDR1 and CDR2 sequences are LNHNV and YYDKDF (reference sequence). CDR3 length: 15 amino acids. The CDR3 coding sequence is TGTGCCACCAGCAGACCGGGACAGGGTTGGTCTGAAGCTTTCTTT. Translating gives CATSRPGQGWSEAFF.

This clone was recorded only once. The V and J genes are TRBV4-1 and TRBJ1-1; D unresolved. Germline V gene data show CDR1 as MGHRA and CDR2 as YSYEKL. There are 14 residues in the CDR3. V was trimmed by 3 bases and J by 3 bases, leaving 11 bases between them. The CDR3, as DNA: TGCGCCAGCAGCCATCAGACTTATGACACTGAAGCTTTCTTT. Protein product: CASSHQTYDTEAFF.